This T cell receptor beta chain was obtained from a study of T-cell reconstitution after alpha-beta-depleted transplantation in children. Findings and limits, study-wide: Newly generated T cells supplied most T-cell counts and diversity one year post-transplant. Reportedly, only several hundred clones from non-depleted graft cells drove alpha-beta T-cell counts at about two months. Surviving recipient T cells and thymic progenitors produced the high day-60 TCRbeta diversity seen in some patients.

Preparation of the TCRbeta library involved a method that used unique molecular identifiers. MiXCR, run by TCRdb on the PCR reads, gives a single entry per CDR3 protein. The sample has more than 200,000 distinct CDR3 sequences, roughly 26% seen once. Germline V CDR1 and CDR2: SGDLS, YYNGEE. Trimming removed 1 base at V and 2 bases at J, with 15 bases between. The CDR3 contains 17 residues. This clonotype was observed at least ten times. What it recognizes is unknown. The clonotype was recovered from a girl aged 2-10 years with Fanconi anemia, due to receive a stem cell transplant. The specimen comprised PBMCs, sampled before TCRalphabeta/CD19-depleted stem cell transplant. The chain couples TRBV9 to TRBJ2-2, with D unresolved. CDR3 bases: TGTGCCAGCAGCGTATCCAAAACCCTACAAAACACCGGGGAGCTGTTTTTT. Protein product: CASSVSKTLQNTGELFF.